The rows below give T cell receptor beta chains drawn from one sample of a study of blood T cells in healthy people across ages. TCRdb reanalysed the 5' RACE reads using MiXCR and keeps one entry per CDR3 protein. The repertoire holds roughly 2 million distinct CDR3 sequences, with 49% as singletons. The sample comprised blood. Every receptor here comes from a woman between 40 and 50 years old in good health. CDR3s include the opening cysteine and the closing phenylalanine or tryptophan. The D gene is left open where the match is weak. Clone size is given for some rows only: seen once, a few or many times, or a class if the clone is expanded.

d_gene	v_gene	abundance	j_gene	CDR3nt	CDR3aa
-	TRBV5-1	-	TRBJ2-3	TGCGCCAGCAGCTTGGATCTCGTCAGGGACACAGATACGCAGTATTTT	CASSLDLVRDTDTQYF
TRBD1	TRBV7-3	few	TRBJ2-5	TGTGCCAGCAGCTTTACAGGGGGCACGGGGACCCAGTACTTC	CASSFTGGTGTQYF
-	TRBV28	-	TRBJ1-2	TGTGCCAGCAGTTTATGGGGGGGTTGGTTCTATGGCTACACCTTC	CASSLWGGWFYGYTF
-	TRBV14	few	TRBJ2-7	TGTGCCAGCAGCCAAGATCATCTCCCGGGAGTCGAGCAGTACTTC	CASSQDHLPGVEQYF
-	TRBV28	-	TRBJ2-7	TGTGCCAGCAGTTGGAACTACGAGCAGTACTTC	CASSWNYEQYF
-	TRBV4-2	-	TRBJ1-2	TGTGCCAGCAGCCAAGGAAGTGAGGATGGCTACACCTTC	CASSQGSEDGYTF
-	TRBV7-8	-	TRBJ2-7	TGTGCCAGCAGCTTAGCACGGACGGAAGTACCCTACGAGCAGTACTTC	CASSLARTEVPYEQYF
-	TRBV5-4	-	TRBJ2-5	TGTGCCAGCAGCTTGGGATCCCTTTCAGTACAAGAGACCCAGTACTTC	CASSLGSLSVQETQYF
-	TRBV7-2	few	TRBJ2-1	TGTGCCAGCAGCTTAGCTTTTGATGTAAACTCCTACAATGAGCAGTTCTTC	CASSLAFDVNSYNEQFF
-	TRBV3-1	-	TRBJ1-1	TGTGCCAGCAGCCAAGATAGAGAAGCTTTCTTT	CASSQDREAFF
-	TRBV4-3	-	TRBJ2-1	TGCGCCAGCAGCCAAGGAGGGGGGGGCGATGAGCAGTTCTTC	CASSQGGGGDEQFF
-	TRBV24-1	-	TRBJ2-5	TGTGCCACCAGTGATTGGGGCAGTGGGGGCACAAAGGAGACCCAGTACTTC	CATSDWGSGGTKETQYF
-	TRBV7-2	-	TRBJ2-3	TGTGCCAGCAGCTTAGACTTGAGACCTACGCAGTATTTT	CASSLDLRPTQYF
-	TRBV4-3	few	TRBJ2-3	TGCGCCAGCAGCCAAGATCGGGGTGTTACGGGGCTGAGCACAGATACGCAGTATTTT	CASSQDRGVTGLSTDTQYF
-	TRBV5-1	-	TRBJ1-1	TGCGCCAGCAGTGACAGGTTAGGGGCGAACACTGAAGCTTTCTTT	CASSDRLGANTEAFF
-	TRBV7-9	few	TRBJ2-1	TGTGCCAGCAGCTCGGCGGGGCAAGACAATGAGCAGTTCTTC	CASSSAGQDNEQFF
-	TRBV12-3/TRBV12-4	-	TRBJ1-1	TGTGCCAGCAGTGGAGGACAGCACTACACTGAAGCTTTCTTT	CASSGGQHYTEAFF
-	TRBV4-2	few	TRBJ2-1	TGTGCCAGCAGCCAAACCCTCCTGAGGGTAGATGAGCAGTTCTTC	CASSQTLLRVDEQFF
-	TRBV4-3	-	TRBJ2-3	TGCGCCAGCAGCCAAGCCGGGGGATTAGACACAGATACGCAGTATTTT	CASSQAGGLDTDTQYF
-	TRBV24-1	-	TRBJ1-5	TGTGCCACCAGTGATTTTAATAGCAATCAGCCCCAGCATTTT	CATSDFNSNQPQHF
-	TRBV4-3	few	TRBJ1-5	TGCGCCAGCAGCCAAGATCGGATATTGGGACATCAGCCCCAGCATTTT	CASSQDRILGHQPQHF
-	TRBV3-1	few	TRBJ1-2	TGTGCCAGCAGCCAGCGGAACAGGGCGAATGGCTACACCTTC	CASSQRNRANGYTF
-	TRBV19	-	TRBJ1-2	TGTGCCAGTAGACTATTACCAGGGAGAGCGGCAGGCTACACCTTC	CASRLLPGRAAGYTF
TRBD2	TRBV9	-	TRBJ2-1	TGTGCCAGCAGCTCTCCCCGGGATAGCGGGTATAAGAATGAGCAGTTCTTC	CASSSPRDSGYKNEQFF
-	TRBV18	-	TRBJ2-7	TGTGCCAGCTCACCTTTAGGACCGAAAGGGAAAGGCGACGAGCAGTACTTC	CASSPLGPKGKGDEQYF
-	TRBV6-2/TRBV6-3	-	TRBJ2-1	TGTGCCAGCAGTAGTTCGCTAGCCCCTAGCTCCTACAATGAGCAGTTCTTC	CASSSSLAPSSYNEQFF
-	TRBV20-1	-	TRBJ1-5	TGCAGTCTCACCAGTCGTAATAGCAATCAGCCCCAGCATTTT	CSLTSRNSNQPQHF
TRBD2	TRBV7-2	few	TRBJ2-5	TGTGCCAGCAGCAAGTACACTAGCGGAGAGACCCAGTACTTC	CASSKYTSGETQYF
TRBD1	TRBV6-1	-	TRBJ1-4	TGTGCCAGCATGACTCCGGGACAGGGTAGCGAAAAACTGTTTTTT	CASMTPGQGSEKLFF
TRBD1	TRBV11-1	few	TRBJ1-2	TGTGCCAGCAGCTTCCGGGACAGCAGCTATGGCTACACCTTC	CASSFRDSSYGYTF
-	TRBV15	few	TRBJ2-5	TGTGCCACCAGCAGAGAAGGGACACAGGGCGAGACCCAGTACTTC	CATSREGTQGETQYF
TRBD2	TRBV5-1	few	TRBJ2-5	TGCGCCACCTCAGCGGGGACGGCAGAGACCCAGTACTTC	CATSAGTAETQYF
TRBD1	TRBV4-1	-	TRBJ2-5	TGCGCCAGCAGCCACGGACAGGGGGAATACGAGACCCAGTACTTC	CASSHGQGEYETQYF